Listed below are T cell receptor beta chains from one sample, sequenced in a study of molecular identifiers for immune sequencing clone quantification. TCRdb called the PCR reads again in MiXCR, with one record for every CDR3 protein. This table has about 640,000 distinct CDR3 sequences, about 20% appearing once. Sequencing was performed on naive CD8+ T cells from blood, with Jurkat cell RNA spiked in. Receptors originate from a human donor in good health. Some libraries in this study had Jurkat cell RNA spiked in. Each CDR3 is given with its conserved first and last residue. A D gene is named only where the DNA matches it firmly. The size entry is marked missing in some rows and otherwise reads once, few, many or a size class.

CDR3 length: 13
J gene: TRBJ1-4
D gene: NA
clone size: many
V gene: TRBV28
CDR3 protein: CASSRRLDEKLFF
CDR3 DNA: TGTGCCAGCAGCCGGCGGTTGGATGAAAAACTGTTTTTT

CDR3 length: 20
J gene: TRBJ2-1
D gene: TRBD2
clone size: NA
V gene: TRBV27
CDR3 protein: CASSSVGLAGGSSSYNEQFF
CDR3 DNA: TGTGCCAGCAGTTCTGTGGGACTAGCGGGAGGTTCCAGCTCCTACAATGAGCAGTTCTTC

CDR3 length: 16
J gene: TRBJ2-2
D gene: TRBD1
clone size: NA
V gene: TRBV6-6
CDR3 protein: CASSLPGGRNTGELFF
CDR3 DNA: TGTGCCAGCAGTCTCCCAGGGGGCAGGAACACCGGGGAGCTGTTTTTT

CDR3 length: 13
J gene: TRBJ2-7
D gene: NA
clone size: few
V gene: TRBV4-1
CDR3 protein: CASSHRNQYEQYF
CDR3 DNA: TGCGCCAGCAGCCATCGCAATCAGTACGAGCAGTACTTC

CDR3 length: 17
J gene: TRBJ2-5
D gene: TRBD1
clone size: many
V gene: TRBV5-4
CDR3 protein: CASSQLDRGLSAETQYF
CDR3 DNA: TGTGCCAGCAGTCAACTGGACAGGGGGCTGTCTGCAGAGACCCAGTACTTC

CDR3 length: 13
J gene: TRBJ2-3
D gene: NA
clone size: NA
V gene: TRBV29-1
CDR3 protein: CSVGYSVGGTQYF
CDR3 DNA: TGCAGCGTTGGTTATTCGGTGGGTGGTACGCAGTATTTT

CDR3 length: 19
J gene: TRBJ2-7
D gene: TRBD1
clone size: many
V gene: TRBV4-1
CDR3 protein: CASSQVRSGRWDSSYEQYF
CDR3 DNA: TGCGCCAGCAGCCAAGTTCGGTCAGGGCGTTGGGACAGCTCCTACGAGCAGTACTTC

CDR3 length: 16
J gene: TRBJ2-2
D gene: NA
clone size: NA
V gene: TRBV9
CDR3 protein: CASSPGGYANTGELFF
CDR3 DNA: TGTGCCAGCAGTCCGGGCGGGTACGCGAACACCGGGGAGCTGTTTTTT

CDR3 length: 17
J gene: TRBJ2-2
D gene: NA
clone size: NA
V gene: TRBV7-7
CDR3 protein: CASSLGNTQGVTGELFF
CDR3 DNA: TGTGCTAGCAGCTTAGGGAATACACAGGGCGTCACCGGGGAGCTGTTTTTT

CDR3 length: 17
J gene: TRBJ2-3
D gene: TRBD2
clone size: many
V gene: TRBV27
CDR3 protein: CASSSFQTSGSSDTQYF
CDR3 DNA: TGTGCCAGCAGTTCATTTCAGACTAGCGGGAGCTCAGATACGCAGTATTTT

CDR3 length: 15
J gene: TRBJ1-2
D gene: TRBD1
clone size: NA
V gene: TRBV12-3/TRBV12-4
CDR3 protein: CASSLETGGMYGYTF
CDR3 DNA: TGTGCCAGCAGTTTAGAGACAGGGGGCATGTATGGCTACACCTTC

CDR3 length: 14
J gene: TRBJ2-3
D gene: TRBD2
clone size: few
V gene: TRBV10-2
CDR3 protein: CASTRGGTTDTQYF
CDR3 DNA: TGCGCCAGCACCCGCGGGGGGACCACAGATACGCAGTATTTT

CDR3 length: 16
J gene: TRBJ1-3
D gene: NA
clone size: many
V gene: TRBV6-6
CDR3 protein: CASSRDSGRFGNTIYF
CDR3 DNA: TGTGCCAGCAGCCGTGACAGTGGTCGGTTTGGAAACACCATATATTTT

CDR3 length: 12
J gene: TRBJ2-3
D gene: NA
clone size: once
V gene: TRBV3-1
CDR3 protein: CASSGSEDTQYF
CDR3 DNA: TGTGCCAGCAGTGGTTCGGAAGATACGCAGTATTTT

CDR3 length: 15
J gene: TRBJ2-7
D gene: NA
clone size: many
V gene: TRBV4-1
CDR3 protein: CASSLEPGSSYEQYF
CDR3 DNA: TGCGCCAGCAGCCTAGAGCCAGGGAGCTCCTACGAGCAGTACTTC

CDR3 length: 13
J gene: TRBJ2-1
D gene: NA
clone size: NA
V gene: TRBV9
CDR3 protein: CASSNSFENEQFF
CDR3 DNA: TGTGCCAGCAGCAACAGTTTCGAGAATGAGCAGTTCTTC

CDR3 length: 15
J gene: TRBJ1-1
D gene: NA
clone size: NA
V gene: TRBV27
CDR3 protein: CASYLVGGPNTEAFF
CDR3 DNA: TGTGCCAGCTACCTAGTTGGGGGACCGAACACTGAAGCTTTCTTT

CDR3 length: 21
J gene: TRBJ2-3
D gene: TRBD2
clone size: many
V gene: TRBV5-5
CDR3 protein: CASSFPQEKLAAVFTLDTQYF
CDR3 DNA: TGTGCCAGCAGCTTTCCCCAGGAGAAACTAGCGGCGGTATTCACCTTAGATACGCAGTATTTT

CDR3 length: 17
J gene: TRBJ2-7
D gene: TRBD1
clone size: many
V gene: TRBV4-3
CDR3 protein: CASSQDRGLVRAYEQYF
CDR3 DNA: TGCGCCAGCAGCCAAGACAGGGGGCTGGTGAGGGCTTACGAGCAGTACTTC

CDR3 length: 14
J gene: TRBJ2-2
D gene: NA
clone size: many
V gene: TRBV6-5
CDR3 protein: CASSYRGLGGELFF
CDR3 DNA: TGTGCCAGCAGTTATCGGGGTCTCGGCGGGGAGCTGTTTTTT

CDR3 length: 14
J gene: TRBJ2-1
D gene: TRBD2
clone size: many
V gene: TRBV4-3
CDR3 protein: CASSQHTSDDEQFF
CDR3 DNA: TGCGCCAGCAGCCAACACACTAGCGACGATGAGCAGTTCTTC

CDR3 length: 15
J gene: TRBJ2-1
D gene: NA
clone size: NA
V gene: TRBV19
CDR3 protein: CASRTTYGNYNEQFF
CDR3 DNA: TGTGCCAGTAGAACTACGTATGGGAACTACAATGAGCAGTTCTTC

CDR3 length: 15
J gene: TRBJ1-4
D gene: NA
clone size: many
V gene: TRBV4-3
CDR3 protein: CASSHETGANEKLFF
CDR3 DNA: TGCGCCAGCAGCCACGAGACAGGCGCTAATGAAAAACTGTTTTTT

CDR3 length: 15
J gene: TRBJ2-7
D gene: TRBD2
clone size: many
V gene: TRBV20-1
CDR3 protein: CSARDALAGPYEQYF
CDR3 DNA: TGCAGTGCTAGAGATGCCCTAGCGGGGCCTTACGAGCAGTACTTC

CDR3 length: 15
J gene: TRBJ2-7
D gene: NA
clone size: NA
V gene: TRBV12-3/TRBV12-4
CDR3 protein: CASSLVGGLSDEQYF
CDR3 DNA: TGTGCCAGCAGTTTAGTGGGGGGCCTATCGGACGAGCAGTACTTC

CDR3 length: 12
J gene: TRBJ1-5
D gene: NA
clone size: NA
V gene: TRBV19
CDR3 protein: CASSVGTQPQHF
CDR3 DNA: TGTGCCAGTAGTGTGGGCACTCAGCCCCAGCATTTT

CDR3 length: 15
J gene: TRBJ2-5
D gene: NA
clone size: many
V gene: TRBV25-1
CDR3 protein: CASSEGPGGQETQYF
CDR3 DNA: TGTGCCAGCAGTGAAGGTCCCGGGGGCCAAGAGACCCAGTACTTC

CDR3 length: 15
J gene: TRBJ1-2
D gene: TRBD1
clone size: many
V gene: TRBV28
CDR3 protein: CASRVGQGGLEGYTF
CDR3 DNA: TGTGCCAGCAGGGTAGGACAGGGGGGTCTTGAAGGCTACACCTTC